This entry is about one TCR beta chain. CDR3 size: 13 residues. The V gene's germline CDR1 is SGHRS and CDR2 YFSETQ. Trimming took off 0 bases at V and 4 bases at J, with 8 bases between the two ends. Authors' methods: Estimated nucleated cell counts came from reference gene primer amplification. Profiled with immunoSEQ multiplex PCR; TCRdb holds only in-frame clones, not every one. D and trimming were read from the DNA, whereas the V and J calls and clone size are those reported in that table. The table has fewer than 250,000 clones, under 90% seen once. This sample was included in a study of blood T cell repertoires in COVID-19. Across the study: T cells, B-cell-depleted T cells, or PBMCs supplied cDNA or gDNA.

The origin of this receptor is a woman in her thirties or forties with active or convalescent COVID-19. The chain has TRBV5-1 and TRBJ2-7; D gene ambiguous. The sequencing input was peripheral blood. This chain's CDR3 is CASSLDSIYEQYF. In DNA, the CDR3 is TGCGCCAGCAGCTTGGACAGCATTTACGAGCAGTACTTC. The whole variable domain, filled in from reference TRBV5-1 and TRBJ2-7, reads KAGVTQTPRYLIKTRGQQVTLSCSPISGHRSVSWYQQTPGQGLQFLFEYFSETQRNKGNFPGRFSGRQFSNSRSEMNVSTLELGDSALYLCASSLDSIYEQYFGPGTRLTVT.